This T cell receptor beta chain was sequenced during a study of cytomegalovirus exposure and HLA in healthy donors. Study context: Roughly 80% of 350 to 400 genotyped donors fell in the Caucasian-associated ancestry cluster.

Whole-study results and caveats: As a later analysis showed, a missense DCLRE1C variant was linked to trimming of TCR beta V- and J-genes. Sequencing depth across donors, presence/absence analyses assumed, was roughly uniform.

This PCR relied on a set of 60 Vbeta primers and 13 Jbeta primers. Measured with immunoSEQ multiplex PCR; TCRdb has only the in-frame clones, and not every one. This specimen shows about 160,000 clones; the ten leading clones hold 1% to 1.5%. With respect to this clone: What it binds is not known.

Per germline, CDR1 SEHNR and CDR2 FQNEAQ (reference sequence). There are 15 residues in the CDR3. The V segment lost 8 bases and the J segment 10 bases; nucleotides outside the gene matches: 16. Source material: PBMCs. The chain carries TRBV7-9 and TRBJ2-1, with 8 bases lining up with TRBD1. This TCR was recovered from a woman aged 55-70 years in good health and CMV-seronegative. The CDR3 spells CASEAEWDRLHEQFF. CDR3 bases: TGTGCCAGCGAAGCTGAATGGGACAGGCTGCACGAGCAGTTCTTC.